The 30 T cell receptor beta chains presented below share a single source sample, sequenced in a study of CD8 T cells in Susac syndrome. The RNA input was 0.5 to 1 ug, and it was reverse transcribed with random hexamers. MiXCR, run by TCRdb on the immunoSEQ multiplex PCR reads, gives a single entry per CDR3 protein. The sample has over 95,000 distinct CDR3 sequences, 85% to 95% seen once. Sequencing was carried out using CD8+ T cells from PBMCs. Source of these receptors: a human donor in good health.

V usage is TRBV15 and J usage is TRBJ1-5; D perhaps matches TRBD1 (5 bases). Germline loops: CDR1 LNHNV, CDR2 YYDKDF (reference sequence). CDR3 size: 14 residues. Deletions cut 3 bases from V and 7 bases from J, with 13 bases between. For the CDR3, the DNA is TGTGCCACCAGCAGGGCGGTGGGGCCGCAGCCCCAGCATTTT. It yields the protein CATSRAVGPQPQHF. The whole variable domain, remainder taken from reference TRBV15 and TRBJ1-5, is DAMVIQNPRYQVTQFGKPVTLSCSQTLNHNVMYWYQQKSSQAPKLLFHYYDKDFNNEADTPDNFQSRRPNTSFCFLDIRSPGLGDTAMYLCATSRAVGPQPQHFGDGTRLSIL.

The chain couples TRBV5-1 to TRBJ2-5, with D unclear. The germline CDR1 and CDR2 sequences are SGHRS and YFSETQ. The CDR3 is 15 residues long. The ends were cut back, 1 base at V and 1 base at J, with 11 bases in the middle. CDR3 nucleotide sequence: TGCGCCAGCAGCTTGTCCCTCGCTTCCCAAGAGACCCAGTACTTC. Its translation: CASSLSLASQETQYF.

The rearrangement joins TRBV7-3 to TRBJ2-5; TRBD2 is a possible D gene (6 bases). CDR1 and CDR2 (germline): SGHTA, FQGTGA. The CDR3 has 15 residues. Trimming shortened V by 5 bases and J by 2 bases, and 15 bases separated the two germline ends. The CDR3 coding sequence is TGTGCCAGCAGCCAAATGCGGGGCCCACAAGAGACCCAGTACTTC. Encoded protein: CASSQMRGPQETQYF.

This chain joins TRBV6-5 and TRBJ1-1; the D gene is possibly TRBD1 (5 bases). V was pared by 2 bases and J by 0 bases, with 7 bases between. CDR1 is MNHEY and CDR2 is SVGAGI in the germline V gene. There are 14 residues in the CDR3. CDR3 region: CASSYQGLNTEAFF. DNA of the CDR3: TGTGCCAGCAGTTACCAGGGTTTGAACACTGAAGCTTTCTTT.

This rearrangement joins TRBV3-1 to TRBJ2-2; D call uncertain. This CDR3 contains 15 residues. Between the trimmed V and J ends, which lost 4 bases and 2 bases, there was a span of 11 bases. Germline CDR1 reads LGHDT; CDR2 reads YNNKEL (reference sequence). CDR3 sequence reads: CASSRAGGNTGELFF. The CDR3 nucleotides read TGTGCCAGCAGCCGGGCAGGCGGTAACACCGGGGAGCTGTTTTTT.

The rearrangement uses TRBV12-3 or TRBV12-4 and TRBJ1-2; a possible D gene is TRBD1 (5 bases). The CDR3 loop spans 13 amino acids. V lost 5 bases and J 6 bases, leaving 13 bases between the germline ends. CDR3 region: CASSPQESHGYTF. DNA for the CDR3: TGTGCCAGCAGTCCACAGGAATCCCATGGCTACACCTTC.

The chain couples TRBV5-4 to TRBJ2-5; 10 positions agree with TRBD2. Germline values: CDR1 SGHNT, CDR2 YYREEE (reference sequence). Trimming at V came to 5 bases and at J to 2 bases, leaving 6 bases not matched to a gene. The CDR3 sequence is 15 residues long. CDR3 nucleotide sequence: TGTGCCAGCAGACCAGCGGGAGGGAGACAAGAGACCCAGTACTTC. Translated: CASRPAGGRQETQYF.

The V gene is TRBV11-1, the J gene TRBJ1-2; perhaps TRBD1 as D (5 bases). Germline CDR1 SGHAT, CDR2 FQDESV (reference sequence). V lost 5 bases, J lost 7 bases, and 14 bases lay in between. This CDR3 is 13 amino acids long. DNA for the CDR3: TGTGCCAGCAGCCTGGTGTACGGGGGTGGCTACACCTTC. Translated, it gives CASSLVYGGGYTF.

The chain combines TRBV12-3 or TRBV12-4 with TRBJ2-7; no reliable D call. Trimming cost V 5 bases and J 2 bases, with 4 bases left between them. The CDR3 sequence is 11 residues long. The CDR3 nucleotides read TGTGCCAGCAGTGCTGCCTACGAGCAGTACTTC. Translating it yields CASSAAYEQYF.

The CDR3 spells CSARRDPYNEQFF. The CDR3 nucleotides are TGCAGTGCTAGGCGGGACCCCTACAATGAGCAGTTCTTC. The genes are TRBV20-1 and TRBJ2-1; D is perhaps TRBD2 (6 bases). In germline, CDR1 is DFQATT, CDR2 SNEGSKA (reference sequence). Trimming stripped 3 bases from V and 2 bases from J, with 8 bases between. This CDR3 is 13 amino acids long.

CDR3: CSVEGTAPPYNEQFF. The CDR3 DNA is TGCAGCGTTGAGGGTACTGCCCCCCCATACAATGAGCAGTTCTTC. The chain employs TRBV29-1 and TRBJ2-1; D is uncertain. Germline CDR1 reads SQVTM; CDR2 reads ANQGSEA. Trimming pared 3 bases from V and 4 bases from J, leaving 16 bases between. The CDR3 extends over 15 amino acids.

This chain joins TRBV7-2 and TRBJ2-7; 11 nucleotides agree with TRBD2. This CDR3 spans 19 amino acids. V lost 0 bases to trimming and J lost 6 bases; unmatched junction nucleotides: 16. Germline V CDR1 and CDR2: SGHTA, FQGNSA. CDR3 nucleotide sequence: TGTGCCAGCAGCTTAGCGACAGAGTTTACTAGCGGGAGTGATGCCGAGCAGTACTTC. Translating it yields CASSLATEFTSGSDAEQYF.

This rearrangement joins TRBV7-8 to TRBJ2-7; 10 bases agree with TRBD2. With 0 bases clipped from V and 3 bases from J, the junction kept 14 bases outside the gene matches. The CDR3 sequence is 19 residues long. Germline CDR1 reads SGHVS; CDR2 reads FQNEAQ. This CDR3 reads CASSLAASSLAGALYEQYF. The CDR3 nucleotides are TGTGCCAGCAGCTTAGCGGCGTCAAGCCTAGCGGGGGCCCTCTACGAGCAGTACTTC. The whole variable domain, filled in from reference TRBV7-8 and TRBJ2-7, reads GAGVSQSPRYKVAKRGQDVALRCDPISGHVSLFWYQQALGQGPEFLTYFQNEAQLDKSGLPSDRFFAERPEGSVSTLKIQRTQQEDSAVYLCASSLAASSLAGALYEQYFGPGTRLTVT.

This sequence joins TRBV6-2 or TRBV6-3 and TRBJ1-1; tentatively, D is TRBD1 (5 bases). This CDR3 is built from 13 residues. V lost 5 bases, J lost 6 bases, and 13 bases lay in between. Germline-derived CDR1 and CDR2 are MNHEY and SVGEGT. CDR3 coding DNA: TGTGCCAGCAGTGGGGACCGGAGGGCTGAAGCTTTCTTT. Translating it yields CASSGDRRAEAFF.

The chain joins TRBV6-1 to TRBJ2-7; D unclear. Trimming pared 1 base from V and 3 bases from J, leaving 19 bases between. The CDR3 extends over 17 amino acids. CDR1 MNHNS and CDR2 SASEGT come from the germline V gene. CDR3 loop: CASSEGAAPIIYYEQYF. The DNA of the CDR3 is TGTGCCAGCAGTGAAGGGGCAGCCCCTATCATTTACTACGAGCAGTACTTC.

The V and J genes are TRBV20-1 and TRBJ2-1, with D perhaps matching TRBD1 (6 bases). Germline assignment: CDR1 DFQATT and CDR2 SNEGSKA (reference sequence). Trimming pared 5 bases from V and 4 bases from J, leaving 12 bases between. The CDR3 loop spans 13 amino acids. CDR3 residues: CSAGGNRYNEQFF. The CDR3 nucleotides read TGCAGTGCTGGGGGCAATAGGTACAATGAGCAGTTCTTC.

The J gene is TRBJ2-1, the V gene TRBV7-9, with 7 bases lining up with TRBD1. Per the germline V gene, CDR1 is SEHNR and CDR2 is FQNEAQ (reference sequence). This CDR3 is built from 17 residues. With V trimmed by 5 bases and J by 0 bases, 10 bases remained unmatched. CDR3 region: CASSPRTGASSYNEQFF. CDR3 nucleotides: TGTGCCAGCAGCCCTAGGACAGGCGCTAGCTCCTACAATGAGCAGTTCTTC.

The rearrangement links TRBV6-2 or TRBV6-3 to TRBJ2-5, with 7 bases aligning to TRBD1. The V gene end was trimmed by 6 bases and the J gene end by 3 bases; junction bases not matched to a gene: 4. The CDR3 is made up of 13 amino acids. CDR1 is MNHEY and CDR2 is SVGEGT in the germline V gene. The DNA for the CDR3 is TGTGCCAGCAGCCGCGGACAGGAAGAGACCCAGTACTTC. It specifies CASSRGQEETQYF.

The CDR3 loop is CSVRDIWLNTEAFF. Here the CDR3 DNA reads TGCAGCGTCCGGGACATTTGGTTGAACACTGAAGCTTTCTTT. The chain has TRBV29-1 and TRBJ1-1, with D possibly matching TRBD1 (6 bases). Germline V gene lookup returns CDR1 SQVTM and CDR2 ANQGSEA. V lost 6 bases and J 0 bases, leaving 14 bases between the germline ends. This CDR3 comprises 14 residues.

V gene TRBV7-8 combines with J gene TRBJ2-7, with 10 bases fitting TRBD2. The CDR3 has 15 amino acids. CDR1 is SGHVS and CDR2 is FQNEAQ in the germline V gene. The ends lost 1 base at V and 5 bases at J; junction bases unmatched: 5. Here the CDR3 DNA reads TGTGCCAGCAGCTTAGGAACTAGCGGGATCAACGAGCAGTACTTC. As protein: CASSLGTSGINEQYF.

V is TRBV10-3 and J is TRBJ2-1; TRBD1 matches 11 bases. V shed 6 bases, J shed 5 bases, and the junction held 3 bases outside the gene matches. Germline CDR1 reads ENHRY; CDR2 reads SYGVKD. The CDR3 is made up of 14 amino acids. CDR3 sequence reads: CAISGTGGHNEQFF. The CDR3 DNA is TGTGCCATCAGCGGGACAGGGGGACACAATGAGCAGTTCTTC.

This clonotype was seen only a few times. The chain combines TRBV11-2 with TRBJ2-3; D gene ambiguous. The CDR3 runs 13 residues. V was shortened by 3 bases and J by 4 bases, with 8 bases between the two germline ends. Germline-derived CDR1 and CDR2 are SGHAT and FQNNGV. The CDR3 region is CASSFDPPDTQYF. CDR3 DNA sequence: TGTGCCAGCAGCTTCGATCCCCCAGATACGCAGTATTTT.

This chain joins TRBV19 and TRBJ1-4, with D possibly being TRBD1 (6 bases). Trimming cost V 4 bases and J 6 bases, with 15 bases left between them. The CDR3 runs to 15 residues. Germline values: CDR1 LNHDA, CDR2 SQIVND (reference sequence). The CDR3 protein is CASSTGARSDEKLFF. For the CDR3, the DNA is TGTGCCAGTAGTACAGGGGCGCGGTCGGATGAAAAACTGTTTTTT.

This sequence joins TRBV30 and TRBJ2-2; D uncertain. Germline loops: CDR1 GTSNPN, CDR2 SVGIG (reference sequence). Trimming removed 2 bases from V and 0 bases from J, with 7 bases in between. The CDR3 runs 14 residues. CDR3 DNA sequence: TGTGCCTGGAGTTTTCGGACGAACACCGGGGAGCTGTTTTTT. This codes for CAWSFRTNTGELFF.

The genes are TRBV3-1 and TRBJ1-1; 9 positions agree with TRBD1. J lost 1 base, V lost 8 bases, and 20 bases had no gene match. This CDR3 spans 19 amino acids. Germline loops: CDR1 LGHDT, CDR2 YNNKEL (reference sequence). The CDR3 nucleotides read TGTGCCAGCGCCCCCGGTCGGGACAGGGTAGGGAGGAGGAACACTGAAGCTTTCTTT. It is translated as CASAPGRDRVGRRNTEAFF.

The chain is built from TRBV30 and TRBJ1-5; the D gene is possibly TRBD1 (5 bases). Germline CDR1 is GTSNPN and CDR2 is SVGIG (reference sequence). This CDR3 is 15 amino acids long. V was clipped by 0 bases and J by 9 bases, with 18 bases between them. The CDR3 DNA sequence: TGTGCCTGGAGTGTAGGGGCAGTCTGGGTTCGGCCCCAGCATTTT. Translating gives CAWSVGAVWVRPQHF.

This chain connects TRBV25-1 to TRBJ1-3; possible D gene TRBD1, 6 bases. The CDR3 is made up of 16 amino acids. V shed 3 bases and J shed 0 bases, with 12 bases lying between them. Germline V gene lookup returns CDR1 MGHDK and CDR2 SYGVNS. CDR3 residues: CASSDIGGPSGNTIYF. The CDR3 DNA sequence: TGTGCCAGCAGTGATATCGGGGGCCCCTCTGGAAACACCATATATTTT.

The rearrangement links TRBV20-1 to TRBJ2-7, with 9 bases aligning to TRBD1. The CDR3 is 11 amino acids. V dropped 5 bases and J dropped 13; count of bases not matched to a gene: 9. Germline V gives CDR1 DFQATT, CDR2 SNEGSKA (reference sequence). CDR3 in amino acids: CSASSRDRAYF. CDR3 in DNA: TGCAGTGCTTCGTCCCGGGACAGGGCTTACTTC.

This chain joins TRBV12-3 or TRBV12-4 and TRBJ2-7, with 9 bases identical to TRBD1. V lost 6 bases to trimming and J lost 6 bases; unmatched junction nucleotides: 6. The CDR3 consists of 13 residues. CDR3 residues: CASSKGQGFEQYF. CDR3 bases: TGTGCCAGCAGCAAGGGACAGGGATTCGAGCAGTACTTC.

This sequence joins TRBV29-1 and TRBJ1-2, with a tentative D call TRBD1 (5 bases). V was clipped by 5 bases and J by 3 bases, with 31 bases between them. The CDR3 totals 19 residues. The germline CDR1 and CDR2 sequences are SQVTM and ANQGSEA. The CDR3: CSVTGGKGDRLEGYYGYTF. The CDR3 DNA reads as TGCAGCGTTACCGGGGGAAAAGGGGATCGACTAGAGGGTTACTATGGCTACACCTTC. The full variable domain, in which reference TRBV29-1 and TRBJ1-2 provide the parts outside the CDR3, is SAVISQKPSRDICQRGTSLTIQCQVDSQVTMMFWYRQQPGQSLTLIATANQGSEATYESGFVIDKFPISRPNLTFSTLTVSNMSPEDSSIYLCSVTGGKGDRLEGYYGYTFGSGTRLTVV.